The clone carrying this TCR beta chain has a handful of counts. Its antigen remains unknown. This entry comes from a study of T cells in Graves' hyperthyroidism and ophthalmopathy. General study results and limits: Ophthalmopathy was identified by the model a median around 6.9 months ahead of onset.

The CDR3 has 14 amino acids. Germline trimming cut 5 bases from V and 4 bases from J; bases unmatched to any gene: 6. Per germline, CDR1 SGHVS and CDR2 FQNEAQ. TCR beta CDR3 region amplification was performed from RNA transcripts. The HTBI primer set was used in a first-round RT-PCR of the TCR CDR3. TCRdb used MiXCR to reprocess the multiplex PCR reads, holding one entry per CDR3 protein. The profile shows about 380,000 distinct CDR3 sequences, approximately 13% of them singletons. The sequence was obtained from a young man with Graves' hyperthyroidism that later progressed to Graves' ophthalmopathy. Specimen: blood. The chain carries TRBV7-8 and TRBJ1-2; 8 nucleotides match TRBD1. DNA for the CDR3: TGTGCCAGCAGCCGGACAGGGAGCTCCTATGGCTACACCTTC. Its protein is CASSRTGSSYGYTF. The variable domain in full, with the rest retrieved from reference TRBV7-8 and TRBJ1-2, is GAGVSQSPRYKVAKRGQDVALRCDPISGHVSLFWYQQALGQGPEFLTYFQNEAQLDKSGLPSDRFFAERPEGSVSTLKIQRTQQEDSAVYLCASSRTGSSYGYTFGSGTRLTVV.